The source of this T cell receptor (beta chain) is a study of blood T cell repertoires in COVID-19. Sequencing used immunoSEQ multiplex PCR; TCRdb keeps in-frame clones, though not all of them. The sample contains around 99,000 clones, 90% of which appear only once. V was clipped by 5 bases and J by 5 bases; unmatched bases: 7. Germline CDR1 is SGHVS and CDR2 is FNYEAQ. This CDR3 spans 15 amino acids. The sequence derives from a man aged 50-60 years with acute or convalescent COVID-19. Sequences were obtained from peripheral blood. The chain carries TRBV7-6 and TRBJ2-5, with TRBD2 matching 11 bases. CDR3 DNA sequence: TGTGCCAGCAGCGCAAATAGCGGGAGGGCGGAGACCCAGTACTTC. Encoded protein: CASSANSGRAETQYF.